The rows below give T cell receptor beta chains drawn from one sample of a study of breast tumors, draining lymph nodes, adjacent tissues. TCRdb independently ran MiXCR on the multiplex PCR reads; one entry per CDR3 protein. The sample records roughly 110,000 distinct CDR3 sequences, about 31% being singletons. Sequenced sample: axillary lymph node tissue. The origin of the receptors is a female donor with breast cancer. Some clones in this sample may be carry-over from other donors' samples. Both conserved end residues are part of each CDR3. A D gene is named only where the DNA matches it firmly. The size entry is marked missing in some rows and otherwise reads once, few, many or a size class.

v_call	j_call	clone_size	d_call	cdr3_nt	cdr3_aa
TRBV29-1	TRBJ1-5	.	TRBD1	TGCAGCCCCGGGACAGGGACAGGGGGCAATCAGCCCCAGCATTTT	CSPGTGTGGNQPQHF
TRBV20-1	TRBJ2-1	many	TRBD2	TGCAGTGCTAGAGATCCTAGCGGGAGGACGGAGCAGTTCTTC	CSARDPSGRTEQFF
TRBV5-1	TRBJ1-1	few	.	TGCGCCAGCAGCTTGGAAGGGACATTTGAAGCTTTCTTT	CASSLEGTFEAFF
TRBV11-2	TRBJ2-1	many	.	TGTGCCAGCAGCTCAGAGCGCGGTAACACCTACAATGAGCAGTTCTTC	CASSSERGNTYNEQFF
TRBV7-8	TRBJ1-5	many	.	TGTGCCAGCAGCCGAGCGGGGCCCGGTAAGAATCAGCCCCAGCATTTT	CASSRAGPGKNQPQHF
TRBV5-4	TRBJ2-7	many	TRBD1	TGTGCCAGCAGCTCTGGTCAGGGGGCGGTTTACGAGCAGTACTTC	CASSSGQGAVYEQYF
TRBV6-6	TRBJ2-5	many	TRBD2	TGTGCCAGCAGTTACGCTAGCGGTGGTGGGGAGACCCAGTACTTC	CASSYASGGGETQYF
TRBV10-1	TRBJ1-6	many	.	TGCGCCAGCAGTGATCTGCCAGGGAATTCACCCCTCCACTTT	CASSDLPGNSPLHF
TRBV6-5	TRBJ1-2	many	.	TGTGCCAGCAGTTACGGTGAAGGGGGGGGCTACACCTTC	CASSYGEGGGYTF
TRBV2	TRBJ2-7	many	TRBD2	TGTGCCAGCCAAACTAGCGGGAGTACCTACGAGCAGTACTTC	CASQTSGSTYEQYF
TRBV18	TRBJ2-2	many	TRBD1	TGTGCCAGCTCACCCCGACAGGGGGAAACCGGGGAGCTGTTTTTT	CASSPRQGETGELFF
TRBV30	TRBJ2-3	.	.	TGTGCCTGGAGTGTAGAGGGAAACACAGATACGCAGTATTTT	CAWSVEGNTDTQYF
TRBV9	TRBJ2-5	.	.	TGTGCCAGCAGCGCCCAGGCGGCAGGGGGGGTCCAAGAGACCCAGTACTTC	CASSAQAAGGVQETQYF
TRBV19	TRBJ2-6	.	.	TGTGCCAGTAGTATAGATTCTCGGGGCTTGAACACTGAAGCTTTC	CASSIDSRGLNTEAF
TRBV27	TRBJ1-4	.	TRBD1	TGTGCCAGCAGTTTCATCCTCCAGGGGGGAGATGAAAAACTGTTTTTT	CASSFILQGGDEKLFF
TRBV12-3/TRBV12-4	TRBJ1-2	many	.	TGTGCCAGCTCGAGACAACCCCTCTCGGGCTACACCTTC	CASSRQPLSGYTF
TRBV20-1	TRBJ2-3	many	.	TGCAGTGCTCCACAAGGGGTGAGGTACACAGATACGCAGTATTTT	CSAPQGVRYTDTQYF
TRBV7-2	TRBJ1-1	.	TRBD1	TGTGCCAGCAGCGCCGGACAGGGATGGACTGAAGCTTTCTTT	CASSAGQGWTEAFF
TRBV6-6	TRBJ1-5	many	.	TGTGCCAGCAGTACCTCAGGGGGCAATCAGCCCCAGCATTTT	CASSTSGGNQPQHF
TRBV6-5	TRBJ2-1	many	TRBD1	TGTGCCAGCAGTTCCCGGACAGGTTTCAGGTCCTACAATGAGCAGTTCTTC	CASSSRTGFRSYNEQFF
TRBV5-6	TRBJ2-1	many	.	TGTGCCAGCAGCCCGGTGTTAAACTCCCATGAGCAGTTCTTC	CASSPVLNSHEQFF
TRBV20-1	TRBJ1-2	many	.	TGCAGTGCCAGCCGGGACACTGATGGCTACACCTTC	CSASRDTDGYTF